The 20 T cell receptor beta chains presented below share a single source sample, sequenced in a study of T-cell reconstitution after alpha-beta-depleted transplantation in children. The authors prepared the TCRbeta library with unique molecular identifiers. TCRdb reanalysed the PCR reads using MiXCR and keeps one entry per CDR3 protein. Among about 540,000 distinct CDR3 sequences listed, about 17% were seen once. This specimen consisted of PBMCs from the stem cell graft donor, obtained from the stem cell graft. Receptors originate from a human donor who donated a stem cell graft to a child with acute lymphoblastic leukemia.

This clonotype was observed a handful of times. CDR3 loop: CATLRMGEQYF. In DNA form, the CDR3 reads TGTGCCACCCTTCGAATGGGTGAGCAGTACTTC. The rearrangement links TRBV27 to TRBJ2-7; D not certain. V was shortened by 10 bases and J by 7 bases, with 14 bases between the two germline ends. CDR1 is MNHEY and CDR2 is SMNVEV in the germline V gene (reference sequence). This CDR3 has 11 residues.

A few counts support this clonotype. V and J are TRBV5-6 and TRBJ2-7; 11 bases are a match to TRBD1. CDR3 length equals 14 residues. The junction had 5 bases not matched to a gene; V was cut back by 4 bases and J by 5 bases. Per the germline V gene, CDR1 is SGHDT and CDR2 is YYEEEE. The DNA of the CDR3 is TGTGCCAGCAGCCCAGGACAGGGGGCCGACGAGCAGTACTTC. Translating gives CASSPGQGADEQYF. Looking up the rest from reference TRBV5-6 and TRBJ2-7 gives the full variable domain: DAGVTQSPTHLIKTRGQQVTLRCSPKSGHDTVSWYQQALGQGPQFIFQYYEEEERQRGNFPDRFSGHQFPNYSSELNVNALLLGDSALYLCASSPGQGADEQYFGPGTRLTVT.

This sequence joins TRBV5-1 and TRBJ2-1; D assignment may be TRBD1 or TRBD2 (6 bases each). Germline CDR1 and CDR2: SGHRS and YFSETQ. The CDR3 consists of 14 residues. V lost 8 bases to trimming and J lost 0 bases, with 12 bases between them. CDR3 residues: CASGGPSSYNEQFF. The DNA for the CDR3 is TGCGCCAGTGGGGGGCCGAGCTCCTACAATGAGCAGTTCTTC.

This clonotype was counted a few times. The V and J genes are TRBV5-6 and TRBJ2-1; weak D call: TRBD2 (5 bases). The germline V and J ends were trimmed by 6 bases and 5 bases, with 18 bases remaining between them. The CDR3 length is 15 residues. The germline V gene has CDR1 SGHDT and CDR2 YYEEEE. Here the CDR3 reads CASIENRGLHNEQFF. The CDR3 DNA reads TGTGCCAGCATTGAAAACCGGGGTCTCCACAATGAGCAGTTCTTC.

This rearrangement joins TRBV5-5 to TRBJ2-3; D gene unclear. Deletions cut 6 bases from V and 3 bases from J, with 11 bases between. Germline CDR1 is SGHKS and CDR2 is YYEKEE (reference sequence). This CDR3 comprises 13 residues. The CDR3: CASTKHGTDTQYF. The CDR3 DNA reads TGTGCCAGCACCAAGCACGGGACAGATACGCAGTATTTT. Combining the CDR3 with reference TRBV5-5 and TRBJ2-3 gives the whole variable domain DAGVTQSPTHLIKTRGQQVTLRCSPISGHKSVSWYQQVLGQGPQFIFQYYEKEERGRGNFPDRFSARQFPNYSSELNVNALLLGDSALYLCASTKHGTDTQYFGPGTRLTVL.

In its sample, this clonotype was seen a few times. V usage is TRBV12-3 or TRBV12-4 and J usage is TRBJ2-4; 9 nucleotides agree with TRBD1. J was trimmed by 6 bases and V by 7 bases; bases with no gene match: 4. The CDR3 covers 13 residues. This CDR3 is CASILQGANIQYF. In DNA form, the CDR3 reads TGTGCCAGCATCCTACAGGGGGCAAACATTCAGTACTTC.

This clonotype was observed a few times. The chain joins TRBV20-1 to TRBJ2-2, with D possibly TRBD1 on 5 matching bases. This CDR3 has 18 residues. Trimming left V 2 bases short and J 0 bases short, with 19 bases between. Germline CDR1 DFQATT, CDR2 SNEGSKA (reference sequence). The CDR3 nucleotides read TGCAGTGCTAGAAAATTGGGGCAGCCGAGCTCGAACACCGGGGAGCTGTTTTTT. Amino acids: CSARKLGQPSSNTGELFF.

The rearrangement uses TRBV5-1 and TRBJ1-3; D not certain. With 0 bases removed from V and 0 bases from J, the gap between germline ends came to 7 bases. The CDR3 length is 15 residues. The germline V gene encodes CDR1 SGHRS and CDR2 YFSETQ. The CDR3 sequence: CASSLAPDSGNTIYF. For the CDR3, the DNA is TGCGCCAGCAGCTTGGCCCCTGACTCTGGAAACACCATATATTTT.

The chain uses TRBV2 and TRBJ2-2; D is unresolved. The CDR3 totals 13 residues. CDR1 and CDR2 (germline): SNHLY, FYNNEI. The ends were cut back, 8 bases at V and 3 bases at J, with 10 bases in the middle. This CDR3 reads CASGPDYTGELFF. The CDR3 DNA follows: TGTGCCAGCGGACCGGATTACACCGGGGAGCTGTTTTTT. Using reference TRBV2 and TRBJ2-2 for the parts outside the CDR3, the full variable domain is EPEVTQTPSHQVTQMGQEVILRCVPISNHLYFYWYRQILGQKVEFLVSFYNNEISEKSEIFDDQFSVERPDGSNFTLKIRSTKLEDSAMYFCASGPDYTGELFFGEGSRLTVL.

V and J are TRBV4-1 and TRBJ2-7; 8 positions agree with TRBD2. This CDR3 contains 14 residues. Germline CDR1 reads MGHRA; CDR2 reads YSYEKL. Unmatched junction bases numbered 6, after V lost 5 bases and J lost 3 bases. CDR3 in amino acids: CASSYRGGNYEQYF. The CDR3 DNA is TGCGCCAGCAGCTACCGGGGGGGGAACTACGAGCAGTACTTC.

This clonotype was counted a few times. This chain joins TRBV27 and TRBJ1-5, with D possibly TRBD1 on 5 matching bases. Trimming stripped 6 bases from V and 6 bases from J, with 21 bases between. This CDR3 is 16 amino acids long. Germline V gene sequence: CDR1 MNHEY, CDR2 SMNVEV (reference sequence). As DNA, the CDR3 is TGTGCCAGCAGCCCCCGGGACGCGATGCCGGGTCAGCCCCAGCATTTT. Amino acids: CASSPRDAMPGQPQHF.

V gene TRBV9 combines with J gene TRBJ2-3; D is uncertain. Trimming removed 3 bases at V and 5 bases at J, with 7 bases between. CDR3 length: 12 amino acids. Germline-derived CDR1 and CDR2 are SGDLS and YYNGEE. CDR3 region: CASSEGVDTQYF. CDR3 bases: TGTGCCAGCAGCGAAGGAGTAGATACGCAGTATTTT.

This rearrangement joins TRBV7-2 to TRBJ2-7; weak D call: TRBD2 (5 bases). Between the trimmed V and J ends, which lost 4 bases and 0 bases, there was a span of 16 bases. Germline V gene lookup returns CDR1 SGHTA and CDR2 FQGNSA. The CDR3 is 16 amino acids. For the CDR3, the DNA is TGTGCCAGCAGCTCCCAAATGGACTTGTCCTCCTACGAGCAGTACTTC. Its protein product is CASSSQMDLSSYEQYF.

This clonotype turned up a few times. CDR3 residues: CASSVARADSGYGYTF. The DNA of the CDR3 is TGTGCCAGCAGCGTAGCTAGGGCGGACTCTGGCTATGGCTACACCTTC. The chain uses TRBV9 and TRBJ1-2; D is unresolved. This CDR3 comprises 16 residues. Germline V gene data show CDR1 as SGDLS and CDR2 as YYNGEE. Between the trimmed V and J ends, which lost 0 bases and 4 bases, there was a span of 16 bases.

This clonotype was seen a few times. This rearrangement joins TRBV3-1 to TRBJ1-2; D perhaps matches TRBD1 (6 bases). The CDR3 runs 17 residues. Trimming took 2 bases from V and 1 from J, leaving 17 bases between them. Germline CDR1 reads LGHDT; CDR2 reads YNNKEL (reference sequence). CDR3 loop: CASSQRARGSGNYGYTF. The CDR3 DNA is TGTGCCAGCAGCCAACGAGCCAGGGGAAGCGGTAACTATGGCTACACCTTC.

The chain has TRBV11-2 and TRBJ2-2; TRBD2 matches 11 bases. V trimming: 5 bases; J trimming: 0 bases; junction bases outside the gene matches: 5. This CDR3 comprises 17 residues. Looked up from germline, CDR1 is SGHAT and CDR2 is FQNNGV. This CDR3 reads CASSRLGLAANTGELFF. The CDR3 nucleotides are TGTGCCAGCAGCCGCTTGGGACTAGCGGCGAACACCGGGGAGCTGTTTTTT.

The chain carries TRBV9 and TRBJ1-1; D is unclear. The CDR3 length is 13 residues. Germline values: CDR1 SGDLS, CDR2 YYNGEE. V lost 0 bases and J 7 bases, leaving 10 bases between the germline ends. CDR3 in amino acids: CASSVGSLGEAFF. CDR3 nucleotides: TGTGCCAGCAGCGTAGGGTCCTTGGGTGAAGCTTTCTTT.

The chain has TRBV19 and TRBJ2-1; no clear D gene. This CDR3 has 14 amino acids. Deletions cut 3 bases from V and 0 bases from J, with 6 bases between. Germline V lookup: CDR1 LNHDA, CDR2 SQIVND (reference sequence). The CDR3 coding sequence is TGTGCCAGTAGTATTGGGTCCTCCTACAATGAGCAGTTCTTC. Translated, it gives CASSIGSSYNEQFF.

This clonotype showed up just a few times. V and J are TRBV20-1 and TRBJ2-2; D unclear. The CDR3 is made up of 12 amino acids. V was pared by 1 base and J by 13 bases, with 13 bases between. In germline, CDR1 is DFQATT, CDR2 SNEGSKA (reference sequence). CDR3 in DNA: TGCAGTGCTAGAGGGGTCGGCAGTTGGCTGTTTTTT. Amino acid sequence: CSARGVGSWLFF.

This clonotype has only a few counts. The chain couples TRBV12-3 or TRBV12-4 to TRBJ2-7, with 9 bases aligning to TRBD2. There are 16 residues in the CDR3. Losses at the gene ends were 5 bases for V and 0 bases for J; bases not matched to a gene: 8. The CDR3 is CASSPSSGTHSYEQYF. The CDR3, as DNA: TGTGCCAGCAGTCCATCTAGCGGGACCCACTCCTACGAGCAGTACTTC.